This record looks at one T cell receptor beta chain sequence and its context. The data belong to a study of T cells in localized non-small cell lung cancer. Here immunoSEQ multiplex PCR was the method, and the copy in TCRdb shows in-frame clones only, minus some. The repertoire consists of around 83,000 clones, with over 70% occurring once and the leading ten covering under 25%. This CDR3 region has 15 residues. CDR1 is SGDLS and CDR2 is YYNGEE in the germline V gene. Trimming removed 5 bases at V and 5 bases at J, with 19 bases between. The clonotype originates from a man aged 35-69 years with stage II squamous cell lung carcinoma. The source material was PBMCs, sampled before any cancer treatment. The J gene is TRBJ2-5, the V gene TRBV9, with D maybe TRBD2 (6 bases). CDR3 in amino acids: CASSASGTAGETQYF. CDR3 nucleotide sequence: TGTGCCAGCAGTGCCTCCGGGACGGCGGGGGAGACCCAGTACTTC. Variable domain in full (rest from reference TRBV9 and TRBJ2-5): DSGVTQTPKHLITATGQRVTLRCSPRSGDLSVYWYQQSLDQGLQFLIQYYNGEERAKGNILERFSAQQFPDLHSELNLSSLELGDSALYFCASSASGTAGETQYFGPGTRLLVL.